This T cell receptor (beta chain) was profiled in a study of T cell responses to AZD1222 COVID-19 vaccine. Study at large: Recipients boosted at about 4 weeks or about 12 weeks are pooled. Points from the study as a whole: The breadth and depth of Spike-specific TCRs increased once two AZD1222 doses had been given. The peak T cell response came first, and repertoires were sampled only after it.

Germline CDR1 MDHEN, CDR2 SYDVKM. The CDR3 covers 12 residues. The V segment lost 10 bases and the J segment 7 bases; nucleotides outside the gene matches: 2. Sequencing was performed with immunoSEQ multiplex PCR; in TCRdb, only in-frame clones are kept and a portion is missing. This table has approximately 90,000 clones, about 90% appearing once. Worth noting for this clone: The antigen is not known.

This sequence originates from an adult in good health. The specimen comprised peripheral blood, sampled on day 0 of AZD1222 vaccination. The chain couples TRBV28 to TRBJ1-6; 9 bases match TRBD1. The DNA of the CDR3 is TGTGCCACCGGACAGGGGAATTCACCCCTCCACTTT. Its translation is CATGQGNSPLHF.